The text below deals with one TCR beta chain. Its target is not known. This specimen comes from a study of CXCR3-negative and CXCR3-positive naive CD8 T cells. Preparation of TRB cDNA libraries relied on 5' RACE carrying UMI labels. TCRdb re-called the 5' RACE reads; one entry per CDR3 protein, DNA not given. The sample features about 63,000 distinct CDR3 sequences, with 4.8% in its top ten. Study results and caveats: In CXCR3-positive naive cells, the TRB CDR3s were more hydrophobic than in CXCR3-negative naive cells.

Germline lookup yields CDR1 SGHDN and CDR2 FVKESK. There are 14 residues in the CDR3. This chain uses TRBV14 with TRBJ1-1; TCRdb calls TRBD1, which cannot be checked without DNA. The origin of this receptor is a human donor in good health. Some clones in this sample may be carry-over from other donors' samples. The specimen was naive CXCR3+ CD8+ T cells from blood. Noted subset: CD45RO-CCR7+CD27+CD95- naive CD8+ T cells expressing CXCR3 (TNR3+). The chain's CDR3 is CASSQVGAGVEAFF.